A selection of T cell receptor beta chains follows, all from one sample in a study of blood T cell repertoires in COVID-19. The table came from immunoSEQ multiplex PCR; TCRdb's copy has only in-frame clones and leaves some out. The sample lists approximately 330,000 clones; around 90% were seen once. Material for sequencing was peripheral blood. The receptors were gathered from a woman aged 40 to 49 with COVID-19, enrolled during active disease. The CDR3 runs from the conserved cysteine through the conserved F or W. The order of the fields is clone size, V gene, D gene, J gene, CDR3 protein, CDR3 DNA. D genes are given only for firm matches. Clone sizes are given selectively: once, few, many, or a class where the clone is expanded.

-	TRBV3-1/TRBV3-2	TRBD1	TRBJ1-2	CASSLRTGFSYGYTF	TGTGCCAGCAGCCTCCGGACAGGATTCTCCTATGGCTACACCTTC
-	TRBV28	TRBD1	TRBJ2-2	CASSRQGTGELFF	TGTGCCAGCAGTCGACAGGGAACCGGGGAGCTGTTTTTT
few	TRBV28	TRBD1	TRBJ1-1	CASSGTLGQGNTEAFF	TGTGCCAGCAGTGGAACACTTGGACAGGGGAACACTGAAGCTTTCTTT
-	TRBV30	-	TRBJ1-5	CAWSVMGQLNQPQHF	TGTGCCTGGAGTGTTATGGGGCAGTTAAATCAGCCCCAGCATTTT
-	TRBV6-6	-	TRBJ2-3	CASSLADTQYF	TGTGCCAGCAGCCTAGCTGATACGCAGTATTTT
-	TRBV7-2	TRBD2	TRBJ2-3	CASSLGGTSPLTQYF	TGTGCCAGCAGCTTAGGGGGGACTAGCCCTTTGACGCAGTATTTT
-	TRBV6-5	-	TRBJ2-5	CASRPTGTQETQYF	TGTGCCAGCAGACCCACAGGGACCCAAGAGACCCAGTACTTC
-	TRBV7-2	-	TRBJ2-3	CASSLQLAADTQYF	TGTGCCAGCAGCTTACAACTAGCAGCAGATACGCAGTATTTT
-	TRBV7-9	-	TRBJ2-3	CASSPGSSLGTDTQYF	TGTGCCAGCAGCCCGGGGTCGTCACTTGGCACAGATACGCAGTATTTT
-	TRBV4-3	TRBD2	TRBJ2-1	CASSLRTGTTNNEQFF	TGCGCCAGCAGCCTCCGAACCGGGACTACCAACAATGAGCAGTTCTTC
-	TRBV7-3	TRBD1	TRBJ2-1	CASSLPGQGGSNEQFF	TGTGCCAGCAGCTTGCCGGGACAGGGTGGGTCGAATGAGCAGTTCTTC
-	TRBV5-5	-	TRBJ1-2	CASRVTGTNYGYTF	TGTGCCAGCCGAGTAACAGGGACCAACTATGGCTACACCTTC
-	TRBV11-3	-	TRBJ2-1	CASSLDGGDEYSYNEQFF	TGTGCCAGCAGCTTAGATGGAGGGGACGAGTACTCCTACAATGAGCAGTTCTTC